These 30 T cell receptor beta chains share one sample of origin, sequenced in a study of blood T cell repertoires in COVID-19. Sequencing was performed with immunoSEQ multiplex PCR; in TCRdb, only in-frame clones are kept and a portion is missing. The sample has under 45,000 clones, 86% seen once. The sample comprised peripheral blood. These receptors all stem from a man aged 35 to 55 with active COVID-19.

This sequence joins TRBV5-4 and TRBJ2-2; TRBD2 matches 8 bases. The CDR3 totals 15 residues. CDR1 is SGHNT and CDR2 is YYREEE in the germline V gene (reference sequence). The junction had 2 bases not matched to a gene; V was cut back by 2 bases and J by 2 bases. The CDR3, as DNA: TGTGCCAGCAGCTTAGTAGCGGGAAACACCGGGGAGCTGTTTTTT. Amino acid sequence: CASSLVAGNTGELFF. Full variable domain (outside the CDR3, taken from reference TRBV5-4 and TRBJ2-2): ETGVTQSPTHLIKTRGQQVTLRCSSQSGHNTVSWYQQALGQGPQFIFQYYREEENGRGNFPPRFSGLQFPNYSSELNVNALELDDSALYLCASSLVAGNTGELFFGEGSRLTVL.

The V call is TRBV10-1, the J call TRBJ2-1; 7 bases are a match to TRBD2. The germline gives CDR1 WNHNN, CDR2 SYGVQD (reference sequence). The CDR3 length is 17 residues. V lost 0 bases to trimming and J lost 10 bases; unmatched junction nucleotides: 15. The CDR3 DNA reads TGCGCCAGCAGTGAGTCAAAGTGGGAGGGCGACCGAGGGGAGCAGTTCTTC. As protein: CASSESKWEGDRGEQFF.

The rearrangement uses TRBV12-3 or TRBV12-4 and TRBJ2-2, with no clear D. This CDR3 is built from 10 residues. V gave up 6 bases and J gave up 7 bases, with 3 bases separating them. The CDR3 loop is CASSLGELFF. As DNA, the CDR3 is TGTGCCAGCAGCCTCGGGGAGCTGTTTTTT.

The chain links TRBV5-5 to TRBJ1-5; 10 bases fit TRBD1. CDR1 and CDR2 (germline): SGHKS, YYEKEE (reference sequence). V shed 4 bases, J shed 2 bases, and the junction held 9 bases outside the gene matches. The CDR3 covers 17 residues. DNA for the CDR3: TGTGCCAGCAGCGCGACAGGGGGCGTGAGTGGCAATCAGCCCCAGCATTTT. Translated: CASSATGGVSGNQPQHF.

This chain connects TRBV9 to TRBJ2-3; 9 bases line up with TRBD2. Germline V gene sequence: CDR1 SGDLS, CDR2 YYNGEE. Losses at the gene ends were 4 bases for V and 3 bases for J; bases not matched to a gene: 12. The CDR3 runs 17 residues. The CDR3 region has the DNA TGTGCCAGCAGCCCTCGTCCCGCGGGAGGGCCGACAGATACGCAGTATTTT. Its protein product is CASSPRPAGGPTDTQYF.

V is TRBV19 and J is TRBJ2-7; 7 positions match TRBD2. The germline CDR1 and CDR2 sequences are LNHDA and SQIVND (reference sequence). V shed 3 bases and J 2 bases; nucleotides not matched to a gene: 7. The CDR3 is 15 residues long. DNA of the CDR3: TGTGCCAGTAGTATGGCGGGGGACTCCCCCTACGAGCAGTACTTC. Residues: CASSMAGDSPYEQYF. The full variable domain, in which reference TRBV19 and TRBJ2-7 provide the parts outside the CDR3, is DGGITQSPKYLFRKEGQNVTLSCEQNLNHDAMYWYRQDPGQGLRLIYYSQIVNDFQKGDIAEGYSVSREKKESFPLTVTSAQKNPTAFYLCASSMAGDSPYEQYFGPGTRLTVT.

The chain combines TRBV28 with TRBJ1-2; 7 bases line up with TRBD1. V dropped 4 bases and J dropped 1; count of bases not matched to a gene: 9. This CDR3 has 16 residues. Germline V gives CDR1 MDHEN, CDR2 SYDVKM. This CDR3 reads CASSSTGQEFNYGYTF. CDR3 DNA sequence: TGTGCCAGCAGTTCCACCGGACAGGAGTTTAACTATGGCTACACCTTC.

This clone was seen a single time. The rearrangement joins TRBV10-3 to TRBJ2-7; D remains ambiguous. Trimming stripped 2 bases from V and 1 base from J, with 9 bases between. Per the germline V gene, CDR1 is ENHRY and CDR2 is SYGVKD. This CDR3 is built from 14 residues. The CDR3 DNA reads as TGTGCCATCAGTGAGGTGACACCATCCTACGAGCAGTACTTC. This encodes CAISEVTPSYEQYF.

The V gene is TRBV28, the J gene TRBJ1-5, with TRBD1 identical over 10 bases. Losses at the gene ends were 4 bases for V and 3 bases for J; bases not matched to a gene: 9. Germline CDR1 is MDHEN and CDR2 is SYDVKM. The CDR3 has 17 residues. In DNA, the CDR3 is TGTGCCAGCAGTTCCCAAGGGACAGGGGCCTACAATCAGCCCCAGCATTTT. It is translated as CASSSQGTGAYNQPQHF.

J is TRBJ1-5 and V is TRBV28; TRBD1 matches 9 bases. V was clipped by 2 bases and J by 5 bases; unmatched bases: 4. Germline V gives CDR1 MDHEN, CDR2 SYDVKM. CDR3 length equals 15 residues. CDR3 loop: CASSLNRGRDQPQHF. CDR3 nucleotide sequence: TGTGCCAGCAGTTTAAACAGGGGGCGCGATCAGCCCCAGCATTTT.

The chain links TRBV5-1 to TRBJ1-4, with D possibly being TRBD1 (5 bases). CDR1 is SGHRS and CDR2 is YFSETQ in the germline V gene. Trimming took 5 bases from V and 3 from J, leaving 17 bases between them. This CDR3 has 16 amino acids. In DNA form, the CDR3 reads TGCGCCAGCAGTACTTCTACCGGGGGACCTAATGAAAAACTGTTTTTT. Its protein is CASSTSTGGPNEKLFF.

The chain has TRBV6-5 and TRBJ2-2; D remains unclear. Trimming left V 7 bases short and J 0 bases short, with 6 bases between. Per germline, CDR1 MNHEY and CDR2 SVGAGI. The CDR3 length is 13 residues. The CDR3 nucleotides are TGTGCCAGCACACTCCCGAACACCGGGGAGCTGTTTTTT. Protein sequence: CASTLPNTGELFF.

The chain has TRBV5-1 and TRBJ2-3, with D possibly matching TRBD2 (5 bases). The CDR3 contains 14 residues. Germline lookup yields CDR1 SGHRS and CDR2 YFSETQ. V gave up 3 bases and J gave up 5 bases, with 13 bases separating them. As DNA, the CDR3 is TGCGCCAGCAGCTCAAAAAGCGGCGTAGATACGCAGTATTTT. Encoded protein: CASSSKSGVDTQYF.

This clone appeared a single time. The CDR3 nucleotides are TGTGCCAGCAGTCGAGGACAAGGGAATTCACCCCTCCACTTT. It yields the protein CASSRGQGNSPLHF. This chain joins TRBV5-5 and TRBJ1-6; possible D gene TRBD1, 5 bases. Per germline, CDR1 SGHKS and CDR2 YYEKEE (reference sequence). CDR3 size: 14 residues. V dropped 5 bases and J dropped 7 bases, with 13 bases sitting between them.

This chain's CDR3 is CASSGGASEQYF. DNA of the CDR3: TGTGCCAGCAGTGGGGGGGCTTCCGAGCAGTACTTC. The J gene is TRBJ2-7, the V gene TRBV6-2 or TRBV6-3; TRBD2 might be the D (7 bases). Trimming removed 5 bases from V and 6 bases from J, with 11 bases in between. Germline CDR1 is MNHEY and CDR2 is SVGEGT. The CDR3 loop spans 12 amino acids.

The chain joins TRBV5-1 to TRBJ2-7, with D possibly TRBD1 on 6 matching bases. Between the trimmed V and J ends, which lost 0 bases and 4 bases, there was a span of 14 bases. The length of the CDR3 is 15 residues. The germline V gene encodes CDR1 SGHRS and CDR2 YFSETQ. The CDR3 loop is CASSLAAGETYEQYF. The CDR3 DNA reads as TGCGCCAGCAGCTTGGCCGCAGGGGAAACGTACGAGCAGTACTTC.

The rearrangement joins TRBV5-1 to TRBJ1-6, with a weak D call TRBD1 (5 bases). This CDR3 has 15 amino acids. Germline V lookup: CDR1 SGHRS, CDR2 YFSETQ. The V end lost 5 bases, the J end lost 7 bases, and 16 bases lay between the germline ends. The CDR3 sequence is CASSLIGQRNSPLHF. The CDR3 coding sequence is TGCGCCAGCAGTTTAATAGGACAACGAAATTCACCCCTCCACTTT.

This chain connects TRBV11-2 to TRBJ1-6; 7 nucleotides align to TRBD1. Germline-derived CDR1 and CDR2 are SGHAT and FQNNGV. CDR3 length equals 17 residues. V dropped 3 bases and J dropped 5; count of bases not matched to a gene: 10. This CDR3 reads CASSFRGAGEDNSPLHF. The CDR3 nucleotides are TGTGCCAGCAGCTTCAGGGGGGCAGGGGAAGATAATTCACCCCTCCACTTT.

The J gene is TRBJ1-2, the V gene TRBV7-9; TRBD1 might be the D (6 bases). Germline values: CDR1 SEHNR, CDR2 FQNEAQ (reference sequence). CDR3 length equals 16 residues. V lost 6 bases and J 7 bases, leaving 24 bases between the germline ends. The CDR3, as DNA: TGTGCCAGCAGTCCTCGGGGTACAGGGATTCTCGTTGGCTACACCTTC. Translation: CASSPRGTGILVGYTF.

The rearrangement links TRBV29-1 to TRBJ2-2; 7 bases are a match to TRBD1. The V segment lost 5 bases and the J segment 7 bases; nucleotides outside the gene matches: 7. The CDR3 runs to 13 residues. The V gene's germline CDR1 is SQVTM and CDR2 ANQGSEA. The CDR3 nucleotides read TGCAGCGTTCGATACCGGGACAGCGGGGAGCTGTTTTTT. Its protein is CSVRYRDSGELFF.

J is TRBJ2-5 and V is TRBV27, with D possibly being TRBD1 (6 bases). The germline V and J ends were trimmed by 3 bases and 4 bases, with 9 bases remaining between them. CDR1 is MNHEY and CDR2 is SMNVEV in the germline V gene (reference sequence). This CDR3 region has 13 residues. This CDR3 reads CASSFQGRETQYF. In DNA, the CDR3 is TGTGCCAGCAGTTTCCAGGGGCGAGAGACCCAGTACTTC.

The CDR3 DNA follows: TGCGCCAGCAGCCAGAGCGGGACAGGGCCTGCTGGCTACACCTTC. Protein product: CASSQSGTGPAGYTF. The chain couples TRBV4-1 to TRBJ1-2; 9 bases fit TRBD1. With V trimmed by 3 bases and J by 7 bases, 9 bases remained unmatched. Per germline, CDR1 MGHRA and CDR2 YSYEKL. The CDR3 is 15 residues long.

The chain recombines TRBV5-4 with TRBJ2-7; 8 bases agree with TRBD1. The CDR3 totals 15 residues. V trimming: 2 bases; J trimming: 6 bases; junction bases outside the gene matches: 10. CDR1 SGHNT and CDR2 YYREEE come from the germline V gene (reference sequence). The CDR3 loop is CASSLAPRTGREQYF. As DNA, the CDR3 is TGTGCCAGCAGCTTAGCCCCCCGGACAGGGCGCGAGCAGTACTTC.

This CDR3 is CASSYPPLLAGHRELFF. The CDR3 nucleotides read TGTGCCAGCAGTTACCCCCCCCTACTAGCGGGTCACCGGGAGCTGTTTTTT. The rearrangement joins TRBV6-7 to TRBJ2-2, with TRBD2 matching over 9 bases. TRBV6-7 is filed as an ORF, its function uncertain. After removal of 2 bases from V and 9 bases from J, the junction contained 13 bases not matched to a gene. CDR3 size: 17 residues.

V gene TRBV10-3 combines with J gene TRBJ1-2; possible D gene TRBD1, 6 bases. The CDR3 extends over 14 amino acids. Germline CDR1 ENHRY, CDR2 SYGVKD. Trimming stripped 6 bases from V and 4 bases from J, with 15 bases between. The CDR3 region is CAIRWGGQRYGYTF. CDR3 nucleotides: TGTGCCATCAGGTGGGGGGGGCAGCGCTATGGCTACACCTTC.

This clone came up a few times. The chain links TRBV30 to TRBJ2-7; D possibly corresponds to TRBD1 (6 bases). Germline V gives CDR1 GTSNPN, CDR2 SVGIG (reference sequence). The V end lost 2 bases, the J end lost 6 bases, and 11 bases lay between the germline ends. The CDR3 is 12 residues long. The CDR3 sequence: CAWSPQGREQYF. DNA of the CDR3: TGTGCCTGGAGTCCACAGGGACGCGAGCAGTACTTC. The full variable domain, rest sourced from reference TRBV30 and TRBJ2-7, is SQTIHQWPATLVQPVGSPLSLECTVEGTSNPNLYWYRQAAGRGLQLLFYSVGIGQISSEVPQNLSASRPQDRQFILSSKKLLLSDSGFYLCAWSPQGREQYFGPGTRLTVT.

V is TRBV19 and J is TRBJ1-5; D ambiguous. V was cut by 3 bases and J by 8 bases, with 8 bases left in between. The CDR3 consists of 12 residues. Germline V gene lookup returns CDR1 LNHDA and CDR2 SQIVND (reference sequence). The CDR3: CASSIYQEPQHF. The CDR3 bases are TGTGCCAGTAGTATTTATCAGGAGCCCCAGCATTTT.

V is TRBV3-1 (or the pseudogene TRBV3-2) and J is TRBJ2-5; 8 bases line up with TRBD2. Germline V gene sequence: CDR1 LGHDT, CDR2 YNNKEL (reference sequence). This CDR3 contains 17 residues. Trimming cost V 3 bases and J 3 bases; bases outside gene matches: 12. In DNA, the CDR3 is TGTGCCAGCAGCCATCACGGGGGACTAGTCAAAGAAGAGACCCAGTACTTC. Protein: CASSHHGGLVKEETQYF.

This chain uses TRBV30 with TRBJ1-2; TRBD1 might be the D (6 bases). Germline CDR1 GTSNPN, CDR2 SVGIG (reference sequence). Trimming stripped 5 bases from V and 3 bases from J, with 13 bases between. The CDR3 has 13 residues. The CDR3 DNA reads as TGTGCCTGGGTGAAGGACAGATACTATGGCTACACCTTC. Translating it yields CAWVKDRYYGYTF.

The V call is TRBV30, the J call TRBJ2-5; D is possibly TRBD2 (5 bases). Trimming pared 0 bases from V and 5 bases from J, leaving 16 bases between. The CDR3 has 15 amino acids. CDR1 is GTSNPN and CDR2 is SVGIG in the germline V gene (reference sequence). For the CDR3, the DNA is TGTGCCTGGAGTGTTGTGGCGGGTGGTTCGGAGACCCAGTACTTC. Its protein is CAWSVVAGGSETQYF.